These 21 T cell receptor beta chains were sequenced from one sample in a study of shared clonotypes between healthy human individuals. Here immunoSEQ multiplex PCR was the method, and the copy in TCRdb shows in-frame clones only, minus some. The data show under 550,000 clones, approximately 95% seen once. Material: naive CD4+ T cells sorted from blood. Sample subset: CD45RA+ positively selected. The receptors come from a woman in her twenties or thirties in good health.

V usage is TRBV7-6 and J usage is TRBJ2-5; D possibly corresponds to TRBD1 (7 bases). V lost 5 bases and J 5 bases, leaving 15 bases between the germline ends. There are 14 residues in the CDR3. The V gene's germline CDR1 is SGHVS and CDR2 FNYEAQ. The CDR3 is CASSLEGAGETQYF. CDR3 nucleotide sequence: TGTGCCAGCAGCCTAGAGGGGGCGGGGGAGACCCAGTACTTC.

V is TRBV6-5 and J is TRBJ2-5; no clear D gene. Trimming cost V 0 bases and J 3 bases, with 11 bases left between them. The V gene's germline CDR1 is MNHEY and CDR2 SVGAGI. This CDR3 is built from 15 residues. The CDR3 loop is CASSYSTYQKETQYF. DNA for the CDR3: TGTGCCAGCAGTTACTCGACATACCAGAAAGAGACCCAGTACTTC.

This chain joins TRBV5-3 and TRBJ2-2; D is perhaps TRBD2 (5 bases). Being an ORF, TRBV5-3 has a function that is uncertain. The V gene lost 4 bases and the J gene lost 0 bases, with 13 bases spanning the gap. The CDR3 length is 16 residues. The CDR3 sequence is CARSLASGTNTGELFF. For the CDR3, the DNA is TGTGCCAGAAGCCTCGCGTCGGGGACGAACACCGGGGAGCTGTTTTTT.

This clone was counted a few times. V usage is TRBV7-9 and J usage is TRBJ2-2; the D is unclear. Germline CDR1 SEHNR, CDR2 FQNEAQ (reference sequence). V lost 2 bases and J 4 bases, leaving 5 bases between the germline ends. The CDR3 totals 13 residues. In nucleotides, the CDR3 is TGTGCCAGCAGCTTATCTCCCACCGGGGAGCTGTTTTTT. Translation: CASSLSPTGELFF.

The chain joins TRBV15 to TRBJ1-1, with D uncertain. Trimming removed 0 bases from V and 1 base from J, with 9 bases in between. In germline, CDR1 is LNHNV, CDR2 YYDKDF (reference sequence). This CDR3 has 15 amino acids. The CDR3 loop is CATSRDLGGNTEAFF. DNA of the CDR3: TGTGCCACCAGCAGAGATCTGGGCGGGAACACTGAAGCTTTCTTT.

The CDR3: CATSAEKGETQYF. Written as DNA, the CDR3 is TGTGCCACCAGCGCCGAAAAGGGAGAGACCCAGTACTTC. J is TRBJ2-5 and V is TRBV15; D ambiguous. Germline assignment: CDR1 LNHNV and CDR2 YYDKDF (reference sequence). The CDR3 runs to 13 residues. Deletions cut 5 bases from V and 4 bases from J, with 11 bases between. Supplemented by reference TRBV15 and TRBJ2-5, the full variable domain reads DAMVIQNPRYQVTQFGKPVTLSCSQTLNHNVMYWYQQKSSQAPKLLFHYYDKDFNNEADTPDNFQSRRPNTSFCFLDIRSPGLGDTAMYLCATSAEKGETQYFGPGTRLLVL.

V and J are TRBV28 and TRBJ1-3, with 7 nucleotides matching TRBD1. With V trimmed by 3 bases and J by 6 bases, 2 bases remained unmatched. CDR1 MDHEN and CDR2 SYDVKM come from the germline V gene. This CDR3 has 13 residues. CDR3 bases: TGTGCCAGCAGTTTGGGACAGCCAAACACCATATATTTT. Translating gives CASSLGQPNTIYF.

The chain uses TRBV6-1 and TRBJ1-1, with TRBD1 matching 10 bases. In germline, CDR1 is MNHNS, CDR2 SASEGT. There are 16 residues in the CDR3. With 4 bases clipped from V and 0 bases from J, the junction kept 5 bases outside the gene matches. CDR3 bases: TGTGCCAGCAGTGCCCGGGACAGGGGATTGAACACTGAAGCTTTCTTT. The encoded protein is CASSARDRGLNTEAFF.

The chain employs TRBV7-2 and TRBJ1-2, with D possibly TRBD1 on 6 matching bases. CDR3 length: 14 amino acids. V was trimmed by 2 bases and J by 3 bases, leaving 10 bases between them. Germline CDR1 reads SGHTA; CDR2 reads FQGNSA. In DNA, the CDR3 is TGTGCCAGCAGCTTAAGGAGACAGGACTATGGCTACACCTTC. It yields the protein CASSLRRQDYGYTF.

The chain employs TRBV6-6 and TRBJ2-2; possible D gene TRBD1, 6 bases. Trimming shortened V by 6 bases and J by 4 bases, and 18 bases separated the two germline ends. This CDR3 region has 16 residues. CDR1 is MNHNY and CDR2 is SVGAGI in the germline V gene (reference sequence). The CDR3 sequence: CASRPRGGASTGELFF. CDR3 nucleotide sequence: TGTGCCAGCAGACCGAGAGGGGGAGCGAGCACCGGGGAGCTGTTTTTT.

J is TRBJ2-2 and V is TRBV19; TRBD1 agrees at 10 bases. CDR3 length: 16 residues. Germline loops: CDR1 LNHDA, CDR2 SQIVND (reference sequence). J gave up 2 bases and V 4 bases, and 4 bases lay outside the gene matches. The CDR3 DNA is TGTGCCAGTAGTACTGGACAGGGGGTTAACACCGGGGAGCTGTTTTTT. This sequence encodes CASSTGQGVNTGELFF.

The chain carries TRBV27 and TRBJ2-7; D call uncertain. The CDR3 is made up of 14 amino acids. Germline assignment: CDR1 MNHEY and CDR2 SMNVEV (reference sequence). Trimming shortened V by 7 bases and J by 3 bases, and 16 bases separated the two germline ends. CDR3 protein: CASTPGQNRYEQYF. The DNA for the CDR3 is TGTGCCAGCACCCCAGGCCAAAATCGCTACGAGCAGTACTTC.

This rearrangement joins TRBV7-9 to TRBJ2-7; TRBD1 matches 7 bases. Germline loops: CDR1 SEHNR, CDR2 FQNEAQ (reference sequence). The CDR3 runs to 14 residues. Trimming cost V 5 bases and J 0 bases; bases outside gene matches: 4. The CDR3 protein is CASSPDRFSYEQYF. The CDR3 DNA follows: TGTGCCAGCAGCCCGGACAGGTTCTCCTACGAGCAGTACTTC.

This chain joins TRBV19 and TRBJ2-1; D unresolved. Per the germline V gene, CDR1 is LNHDA and CDR2 is SQIVND (reference sequence). This CDR3 is built from 15 residues. The germline V and J ends were trimmed by 5 bases and 0 bases, with 11 bases remaining between them. The CDR3 here is CASSSHSSSYNEQFF. In DNA, the CDR3 is TGTGCCAGTAGTTCTCACTCGAGCTCCTACAATGAGCAGTTCTTC.

This clone showed up just once. V and J are TRBV28 and TRBJ1-6; possibly TRBD1 for D (6 bases). Germline assignment: CDR1 MDHEN and CDR2 SYDVKM. This CDR3 has 15 residues. Trimming shortened V by 6 bases and J by 4 bases, and 13 bases separated the two germline ends. The CDR3 coding sequence is TGTGCCAGCAGCCTGGCTGGACAGTATAATTCACCCCTCCACTTT. Protein: CASSLAGQYNSPLHF. Based on the CDR3 plus reference TRBV28 and TRBJ1-6, the full variable domain is DVKVTQSSRYLVKRTGEKVFLECVQDMDHENMFWYRQDPGLGLRLIYFSYDVKMKEKGDIPEGYSVSREKKERFSLILESASTNQTSMYLCASSLAGQYNSPLHFGNGTRLTVT.

J is TRBJ2-7 and V is TRBV10-3; the D gene is possibly TRBD1 (6 bases). Trimming cost V 0 bases and J 1 base, with 10 bases left between them. This CDR3 has 15 amino acids. Germline CDR1 is ENHRY and CDR2 is SYGVKD. This CDR3 is CAISESQGRSYEQYF. CDR3 bases: TGTGCCATCAGTGAGTCTCAGGGGAGATCCTACGAGCAGTACTTC.

The V call is TRBV27, the J call TRBJ2-7; D is ambiguous. The CDR3 totals 11 residues. Trimming took off 11 bases at V and 6 bases at J, with 14 bases between the two ends. Germline assignment: CDR1 MNHEY and CDR2 SMNVEV (reference sequence). CDR3 coding DNA: TGTGCCTCCCCGTTCATTGGCGAGCAGTACTTC. Translated: CASPFIGEQYF.

The DNA for the CDR3 is TGTGCCAGCAGCTTAAATCTCCTACGCGACGGGGCCTACAATGAGCAGTTCTTC. Translating it yields CASSLNLLRDGAYNEQFF. The rearrangement joins TRBV7-9 to TRBJ2-1; possibly TRBD2 for D (5 bases). Germline loops: CDR1 SEHNR, CDR2 FQNEAQ (reference sequence). This CDR3 region has 18 residues. V lost 2 bases to trimming and J lost 2 bases, with 19 bases between them. The complete variable domain, with remaining parts taken from reference TRBV7-9 and TRBJ2-1, reads DTGVSQNPRHKITKRGQNVTFRCDPISEHNRLYWYRQTLGQGPEFLTYFQNEAQLEKSRLLSDRFSAERPKGSFSTLEIQRTEQGDSAMYLCASSLNLLRDGAYNEQFFGPGTRLTVL.

The V gene is TRBV28, the J gene TRBJ1-1; no firm D call. Germline V gives CDR1 MDHEN, CDR2 SYDVKM. V shed 5 bases and J shed 0 bases, with 7 bases lying between them. The CDR3 covers 13 residues. CDR3 coding DNA: TGTGCCAGCAGTCCAGACATGAACACTGAAGCTTTCTTT. Amino acids: CASSPDMNTEAFF.

This clone was picked up one time. The chain has TRBV7-2 and TRBJ1-2, with 8 bases matching TRBD1. This CDR3 contains 14 residues. With V trimmed by 8 bases and J by 8 bases, 13 bases remained unmatched. CDR1 and CDR2 (germline): SGHTA, FQGNSA. CDR3 nucleotide sequence: TGTGCCAGCGCCCAAGAAATCAGGGGGCAAGGCTACACCTTC. This encodes CASAQEIRGQGYTF.

The chain has TRBV7-9 and TRBJ2-3; D assignment may be TRBD1 or TRBD2 (5 bases each). The CDR3 is made up of 17 amino acids. CDR1 and CDR2 (germline): SEHNR, FQNEAQ (reference sequence). V lost 5 bases and J lost 1, with 19 bases in between. The CDR3 reads CASSPRGFGGRTDTQYF. The CDR3 nucleotides read TGTGCCAGCAGCCCACGGGGCTTTGGCGGCCGCACAGATACGCAGTATTTT.